This section outlines one TCR beta chain sequence together with its context. What it recognizes is unknown. TCRdb reprocessed the multiplex PCR reads with MiXCR, giving one entry per CDR3 protein. The sample shows about 300,000 distinct CDR3 sequences, around 31% of them seen only once. The data were obtained in a study of breast tumors, draining lymph nodes, adjacent tissues. Study results and caveats: Data fit most tumor T cells coming from lymph node, expanding in tumor.

The CDR3 consists of 18 residues. Germline loops: CDR1 SEHNR, CDR2 FQNEAQ (reference sequence). Trimming shortened V by 3 bases and J by 2 bases, and 20 bases separated the two germline ends. The lymph nodes were axillary draining lymph nodes from breast cancer patients. The material sequenced was axillary lymph node tissue. The sequence was collected from a female donor with breast cancer. Some clones in this sample may be carry-over from other donors' samples. The chain recombines TRBV7-9 with TRBJ1-5; tentatively, D is TRBD1 (5 bases). In nucleotides, the CDR3 is TGTGCCAGCAGCTTGGACTTTGGGGGGGGAGCGGGCAATCAGCCCCAGCATTTT. This translates into CASSLDFGGGAGNQPQHF.